This T cell receptor beta chain was obtained from a study of liver allograft versus peripheral blood T cells (dated by TCRdb to between 2020 and 2021). Notes on the research overall: T cell receptor repertoires present within transplanted livers were compared with repertoires in the peripheral blood of liver transplant recipients.

The CDR3 numbers 15 residues from cysteine through phenylalanine. The read is trimmed to its CDR3 DNA, 45 bases read in frame from base 1. The junction carries 14 bases between V and J, which are trimmed by 5 bases and 1 base respectively. General conclusions and limits of the study: According to the report, the T cell receptor repertoires detected in peripheral blood were different from the repertoires found inside liver allografts.

TCRdb names Illumina MiSeq as the instrument used. Starting from the raw public reads, TCRdb applied fastp trimming at Q25, assembled clones with MiXCR and retained in-frame beta chains. Each record represents a unique CDR3 protein, reported with the most common genes and DNA among its rows. In all, the sample holds roughly 7,800 distinct CDR3 sequences, and roughly 18% of those were seen once. The ten largest make up about 1.4% of the sample. This clonotype has more than one count but fewer than ten. Its cognate antigen has yet to be identified. Base quality data are lacking; no much larger clone is found one base away.

The sequence was obtained from a human patient who had a liver transplant. Where a transplant has occurred, the graft donor may have supplied some of the T cells. The rearranged chain carries TRBV12-3 or TRBV12-4 and TRBJ1-1; TRBD1 is a possible D gene, resting on 6 matching bases. The CDR3 is CASSPRGGGNTEAFF. The nucleotide sequence is given as TGTGCCAGCAGTCCCCGGGGAGGGGGGAACACTGAAGCTTTCTTT.